The present entry profiles one TCR beta chain with its context. These data belong to a study of blood T cell repertoires in COVID-19. Study at large: COVID-19 samples from acute and convalescent phases originated in the United States, Italy and Spain. T cells, B-cell-depleted T cells, or PBMCs provided the cDNA or gDNA that served as material.

J was trimmed by 3 bases and V by 5 bases; bases with no gene match: 6. Germline V gene sequence: CDR1 MNHEY, CDR2 SVGAGI. The CDR3 is 14 residues long. The authors' processing: Amplification of reference gene primers provided the estimated nucleated cell counts. TCRdb's table, derived via immunoSEQ multiplex PCR, lists solely in-frame clones and lacks some. V, J and clone size are those of that table, while D and trimming were read from the DNA. Of approximately 170,000 clones listed, roughly 90% are singletons. This clonotype was obtained from a man in his fifties or sixties with acute or convalescent COVID-19. The J gene is TRBJ2-7, the V gene TRBV6-5; 8 bases map to TRBD1. The sample comprised peripheral blood. This CDR3 reads CASSSRQGLYEQYV. The CDR3 coding sequence is TGTGCCAGCAGTAGCAGACAGGGGCTCTACGAGCAGTACGTC.